This T cell receptor beta chain stems from a study of metastatic and nonmetastatic thyroid tumors. At the level of the study: Across peripheral blood and tumor or nodule tissue samples taken from malignant and benign thyroid patients, the repertoires were compared with one another. Notes on the study in general: Significantly higher TCR beta diversity was reportedly seen in malignant thyroid tumors than benign nodules, in blood and tumor.

Patients had received no treatment of any kind before thyroid surgery. TCRdb re-clonotyped the PCR reads via MiXCR. Found here are some 19,000 clones, more than 20% of them singletons; the top ten hold 3% to 4%. This clone was observed at least ten times. The antigen remains unidentified. This CDR3 spans 16 amino acids. Germline CDR1 and CDR2: LNHDA and SQIVND (reference sequence). With 9 bases clipped from V and 6 bases from J, the junction kept 16 bases outside the gene matches. Sequenced sample: blood. The origin of this receptor is a male donor with papillary thyroid cancer or a benign thyroid nodule (not recorded which). Some clones in this sample may be carry-over from other donors' samples. The genes are TRBV19 and TRBJ2-2; 7 nucleotides match TRBD2. The CDR3 spells CASRTGGLSIPGELFF. CDR3 nucleotides: TGTGCCAGCCGGACGGGAGGCCTATCCATTCCCGGGGAGCTGTTTTTT.